This T cell receptor (beta chain) was profiled in a study of blood T cell repertoires in COVID-19. In the authors' workflow: Amplification of reference gene primers provided the estimated nucleated cell counts. The method was immunoSEQ multiplex PCR; TCRdb's version includes in-frame clones alone and lacks a portion of them. That table is the source of V, J and clone size, and D and trimming were worked out from the DNA. The sample has under 150,000 clones; approximately 90% are singletons. This clonotype was sampled from a woman aged 55-69 years with active COVID-19. The sequenced sample consisted of peripheral blood.

Written as DNA, the CDR3 is TGTGCCAGCAGCAAGACTAGCGGGAGCGCAGATACGCAGTATTTT. This gives the protein CASSKTSGSADTQYF. The chain links TRBV9 to TRBJ2-3; 12 nucleotides align to TRBD2. V gave up 4 bases and J gave up 4 bases; unmatched junction bases: 4. Germline CDR1 and CDR2: SGDLS and YYNGEE. The CDR3 runs to 15 residues. The entire variable domain, with the rest obtained from reference TRBV9 and TRBJ2-3, is as follows: DSGVTQTPKHLITATGQRVTLRCSPRSGDLSVYWYQQSLDQGLQFLIQYYNGEERAKGNILERFSAQQFPDLHSELNLSSLELGDSALYFCASSKTSGSADTQYFGPGTRLTVL.